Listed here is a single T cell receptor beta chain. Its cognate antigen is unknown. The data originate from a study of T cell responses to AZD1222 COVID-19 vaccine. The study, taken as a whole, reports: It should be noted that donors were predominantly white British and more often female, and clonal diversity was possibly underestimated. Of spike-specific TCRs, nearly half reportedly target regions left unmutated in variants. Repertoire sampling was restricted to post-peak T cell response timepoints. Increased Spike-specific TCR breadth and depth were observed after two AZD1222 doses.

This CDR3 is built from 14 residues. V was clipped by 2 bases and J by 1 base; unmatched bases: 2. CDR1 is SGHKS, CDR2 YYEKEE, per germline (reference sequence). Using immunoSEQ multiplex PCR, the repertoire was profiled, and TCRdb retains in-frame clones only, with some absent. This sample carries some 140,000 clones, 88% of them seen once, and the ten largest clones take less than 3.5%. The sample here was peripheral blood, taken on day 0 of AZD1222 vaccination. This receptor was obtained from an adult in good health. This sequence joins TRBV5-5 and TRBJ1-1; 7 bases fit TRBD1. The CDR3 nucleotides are TGTGCCAGCAGCTTTCGGACAGGGAACACTGAAGCTTTCTTT. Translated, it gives CASSFRTGNTEAFF.